This entry concerns a single T cell receptor beta chain. This entry belongs to a study of tumor-infiltrating lymphocytes in localized non-small cell lung cancer. Study as a whole: Several tumor histologies, both smoking statuses, and some post-neoadjuvant chemotherapy samples were included. Resected tumor was paired with non-adjacent uninvolved lung from the same patient.

Clones were read by immunoSEQ multiplex PCR, and TCRdb kept only the in-frame ones, dropping some. The table lists 25,000 or so clones, just under 70% of them singletons. Germline CDR1 LNHDA, CDR2 SQIVND (reference sequence). The CDR3 has 17 residues. Trimming at V came to 6 bases and at J to 2 bases, leaving 8 bases not matched to a gene. The chain is built from TRBV19 and TRBJ2-2, with 11 nucleotides matching TRBD2. Sequenced sample: lung tumor tissue. The clonotype was recovered from a human donor with non-small cell lung cancer. Written as DNA, the CDR3 is TGTGCCAGTAGAGAGGCTAGCGGGAGGTCTAACACCGGGGAGCTGTTTTTT. Its translation is CASREASGRSNTGELFF.